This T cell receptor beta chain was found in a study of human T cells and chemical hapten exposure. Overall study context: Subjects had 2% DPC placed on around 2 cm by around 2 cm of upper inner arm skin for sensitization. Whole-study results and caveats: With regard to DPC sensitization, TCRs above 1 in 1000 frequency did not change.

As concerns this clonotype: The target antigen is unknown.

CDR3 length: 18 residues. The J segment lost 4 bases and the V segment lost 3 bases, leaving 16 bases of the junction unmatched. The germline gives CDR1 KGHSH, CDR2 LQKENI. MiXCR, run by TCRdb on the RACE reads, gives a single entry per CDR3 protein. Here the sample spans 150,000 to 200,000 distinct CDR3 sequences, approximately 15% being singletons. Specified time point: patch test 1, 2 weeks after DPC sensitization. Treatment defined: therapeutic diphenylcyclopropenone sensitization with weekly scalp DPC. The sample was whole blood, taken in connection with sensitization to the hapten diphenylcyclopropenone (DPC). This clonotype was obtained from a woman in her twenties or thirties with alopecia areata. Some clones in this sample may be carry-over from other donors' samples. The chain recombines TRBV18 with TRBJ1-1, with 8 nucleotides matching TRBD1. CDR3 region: CASSPRAPDRVRGTEAFF. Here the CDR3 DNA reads TGTGCCAGCTCACCGAGGGCCCCGGACAGGGTAAGGGGCACTGAAGCTTTCTTT.